The rows below give T cell receptor beta chains drawn from one sample of a study of neurological immune-mediated disorders. MiXCR was run by TCRdb on the 5' RACE reads, yielding one entry per CDR3 protein. Among around 30,000 distinct CDR3 sequences listed, around 2.5% were seen once. Sequencing was carried out using PBMCs. These receptors were obtained from a woman aged 45-59 years with multiple sclerosis. CDR3s include the opening cysteine and the closing phenylalanine or tryptophan. A D gene is named only where the DNA matches it firmly. The size of a clone is reported for some rows only, either as once, few or many, or as a class for expanded clones.

cdr3_aa,cdr3_nt,clone_size,j_call,v_call,d_call
CASSLAINTEAFF,TGTGCCAGCAGCTTAGCAATCAACACTGAAGCTTTCTTT,many,TRBJ1-1,TRBV11-1,.
CASSRVRGLGAEAEQFF,TGTGCCAGCAGCAGAGTCAGGGGGTTGGGGGCAGAGGCTGAGCAGTTCTTC,many,TRBJ2-1,TRBV7-3,TRBD1
CASSLAVSDSDTQYF,TGTGCCAGCAGCTTAGCGGTCTCGGACTCAGATACGCAGTATTTT,many,TRBJ2-3,TRBV7-9,.
CSALAGPSYNEQFF,TGCAGCGCGCTAGCGGGCCCCTCCTACAATGAGCAGTTCTTC,many,TRBJ2-1,TRBV29-1,TRBD2
CASSQGGALLAGETQYF,TGTGCCAGCAGCCAAGGAGGAGCCCTACTAGCGGGAGAGACCCAGTACTTC,.,TRBJ2-5,TRBV4-2,TRBD2
CASSSGGSYEQYF,TGCGCCAGCAGTAGCGGGGGATCCTACGAGCAGTACTTC,many,TRBJ2-7,TRBV5-1,TRBD2
CASSPDPGEGTEAFF,TGTGCCAGCAGCCCAGACCCAGGGGAAGGCACTGAAGCTTTCTTT,many,TRBJ1-1,TRBV7-8,.
CASNGYGGEQYF,TGTGCCAGCAACGGGTACGGCGGCGAGCAGTACTTC,few,TRBJ2-7,TRBV6-2/TRBV6-3,.
CASSLALGADTQYF,TGTGCCAGCAGCTTAGCCCTAGGGGCAGATACGCAGTATTTT,many,TRBJ2-3,TRBV11-2,.
CAISDPTGEETQYF,TGTGCCATCAGTGATCCGACAGGGGAAGAGACCCAGTACTTC,many,TRBJ2-5,TRBV10-3,TRBD1
CSARGLAALDTQYF,TGCAGTGCTAGAGGCCTAGCGGCACTAGATACGCAGTATTTT,many,TRBJ2-3,TRBV20-1,TRBD2
CATSAGGYGEQFF,TGTGCCACCAGTGCCGGAGGTTACGGTGAGCAGTTCTTC,many,TRBJ2-1,TRBV24-1,.
CSAHTQGWNTEAFF,TGCAGTGCCCACACCCAGGGCTGGAACACTGAAGCTTTCTTT,many,TRBJ1-1,TRBV20-1,.